What follows is one TCR beta chain and its context. Its specificity is unknown. The sample comes from a study of monozygotic twins with inflammatory bowel disease. Regarding the study as a whole: Repertoire similarity was not found to differ between concordant and discordant twins, possibly from limited power. Support was lacking for any single strong IBD-associated signal or clonotype.

TCRdb re-called the 5' RACE reads and shows each CDR3 protein once, DNA omitted. The listing records under 200,000 distinct CDR3 sequences. Germline V gene sequence: CDR1 MNHEY, CDR2 SMNVEV (reference sequence). The CDR3 loop spans 16 amino acids. The clonotype comes from a human donor with ulcerative colitis or Crohn's disease, or a healthy co-twin of an affected twin (not recorded which). The rearrangement links TRBV27 to TRBJ2-7; TCRdb gives TRBD2 as the D gene, but with no DNA this cannot be confirmed. Material: blood. CDR3 residues: CASSSPPSGASYEQYF.